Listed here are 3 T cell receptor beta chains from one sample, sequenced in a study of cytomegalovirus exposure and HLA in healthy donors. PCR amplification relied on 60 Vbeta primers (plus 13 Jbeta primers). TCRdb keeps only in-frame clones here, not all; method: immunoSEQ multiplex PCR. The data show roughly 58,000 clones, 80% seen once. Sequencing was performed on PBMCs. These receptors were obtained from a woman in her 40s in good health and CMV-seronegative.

The CDR3 DNA sequence: TGCGCCAGCAGCCAAGCTGGACTAGCGGGGGCCTCTAGCACAGATACGCAGTATTTT. Translating gives CASSQAGLAGASSTDTQYF. The rearrangement joins TRBV4-1 to TRBJ2-3; 13 bases line up with TRBD2. The length of the CDR3 is 19 residues. Germline V CDR1 and CDR2: MGHRA, YSYEKL. J gave up 0 bases and V 1 base, and 7 bases lay outside the gene matches.

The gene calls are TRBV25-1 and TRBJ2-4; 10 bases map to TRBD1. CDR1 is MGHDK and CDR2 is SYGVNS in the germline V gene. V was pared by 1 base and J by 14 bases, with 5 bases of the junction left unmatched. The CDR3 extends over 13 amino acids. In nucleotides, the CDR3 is TGTGCCAGCAGTGAATTAGACAGGGGGCGGAAGTACTTC. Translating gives CASSELDRGRKYF.

The CDR3 DNA reads TGTGCCAGCAGCGCAGGGAGGGCCCCCGGGGAGCTGTTTTTT. Protein sequence: CASSAGRAPGELFF. This chain uses TRBV9 with TRBJ2-2, with 7 bases aligning to TRBD2. The CDR3 covers 14 residues. Germline CDR1 is SGDLS and CDR2 is YYNGEE. The V segment lost 3 bases and the J segment 6 bases; nucleotides outside the gene matches: 5.